A single T cell receptor (beta chain) is shown here with its context. What antigen it recognizes has not been identified. Base qualities are not provided; no much larger clone lies one nucleotide away. According to the study, the label for this sample's time point signals: baseline before first vaccination. The sample's treatment or condition label is to be understood as: meningococcal conjugate vaccine given as trial control. The vaccinee samples were drawn from two UK trials, COV001 and COV002, one of which was a single-blind randomized controlled phase 2/3 trial testing AZD1222 (ChAdOx1 nCoV-19) in healthy adults. For TCRbeta chain sequencing, PBMC samples were collected from trial participants at day 0 and at day 28 after the second dose. The data were taken from a study of T cell responses to AZD1222 COVID-19 vaccine (dated by TCRdb to the early 2020s). Some background on the complete study: A total of roughly 240 trial participants underwent TCR sequencing, of whom around 200 received two doses of AZD1222 and about 25 received two doses of the MenACWY control vaccine. Enrollment into the trials was organized by age into subgroups of 18-55, 56-69 and 70-plus years, and those subgroups contained roughly 140, 27 and 60 TCR-sequenced participants, respectively. Paper-wide results and their limitations: Conclusions about previously exposed vaccinees are limited, since just a handful of AZD1222 recipients were seropositive for SARS-CoV-2 at baseline. Because no day 14 peak-response samples were available, repertoires were characterized only after the peak T cell response. Most participants were white British and females outnumbered males, and the authors suggested that clonal diversity may have been underestimated. After two AZD1222 doses, both the breadth and the depth of spike-specific TCRs were significantly higher than at day 0 and than in MenACWY recipients. Reportedly, almost half of the unique spike-specific TCRs recognized epitopes lying outside the regions that are mutated in the B.1.351 and B.1.1.7 variants. CD4 TCRs associated with the vaccine covered the entire spike protein, and the dominant responses were in regions 160-218 and 743-854. The 56-69-year group was small, and its depth increase did not reach significance, likely because of low power.

The CDR3 regions of human TCRbeta chains were analyzed by immunosequencing. In the original analysis: TCRs in the repertoires were compared against a reference library of SARS-CoV-2-specific TCRs that had been generated with the MIRA antigen-specificity platform. Breadth meant the fraction of unique TCRs that were SARS-CoV-2-associated, whereas depth meant the fraction of total T cells that were SARS-CoV-2-associated. Using the MIRA data, every spike-specific TCR was mapped to the spike region that the TCR reacted to and assigned to either a CD4 or a CD8 class. Log10-transformed breadth and depth values were compared by one-way ANOVA with Sidak's multiple comparisons tests. TCRdb's version of the immuneACCESS table is confined to in-frame rearrangements and falls short of the full clone set. An unresolved V gene accounts for under half of the shortfall where checked; the remainder is of unknown origin. V, J and clone size reflect that table, while D and trimming were determined from the DNA. This sample comprises around 88,000 clones, over 85% of them detected only once. The ten largest clones capture roughly 2.8% of the sample.

CDR1 and CDR2 (LGHNA, YSLEER) derive from the germline V gene. The CDR3 sequence holds 15 residues, the cysteine and phenylalanine included. Of the read, only the CDR3 DNA is kept; its 45 bases are in frame from base 1. V loses 0 bases of germline sequence and J loses 8 bases, and the interval between the two ends is 13 bases. The rearrangement combines TRBV4-3 with TRBJ1-4, with the identity of the D gene unclear. The sequencing here drew on peripheral blood, taken on day 0 of MenACWY control vaccination. The sequence was collected from an adult in good health. This receptor carries the CDR3 CASSQDPQSREKLFF. The DNA is TGCGCCAGCAGCCAAGATCCGCAGAGTCGGGAAAAACTGTTTTTT.